The rows below give T cell receptor beta chains drawn from one sample of a study of regulatory T cells in long-lasting Graves disease. TCRdb re-analysed the multiplex PCR reads in MiXCR, keeping a single row per CDR3 protein. This table has over 450,000 distinct CDR3 sequences, approximately 12% appearing once. The same specimen was also included in a second study, on T cells in Graves' hyperthyroidism and ophthalmopathy.

Sample: peripheral blood mononuclear cells (PBMCs), taken at new diagnosis, from a patient treated with antithyroid drugs. All receptors derive from a woman younger than 45 with Graves disease. The CDR3 runs from the conserved cysteine through the conserved F or W. D genes are given only for firm matches. Some rows have no size entry. The others give once, few or many, or a class for an expanded clone.

d_call	clone_size	j_call	v_call	cdr3_aa	cdr3_nt
.	many	TRBJ1-1	TRBV27	CASSWGASTEAFF	TGTGCCAGCAGTTGGGGGGCGAGTACTGAAGCTTTCTTT
.	many	TRBJ1-3	TRBV19	CASNQDGLSGNTIYF	TGTGCCAGTAACCAAGATGGGCTCTCTGGAAACACCATATATTTT
.	many	TRBJ1-6	TRBV11-3	CASSDARGRSPLHF	TGTGCCAGCAGCGATGCCCGGGGGCGGTCACCCCTCCACTTT
TRBD2	many	TRBJ2-1	TRBV11-3	CASSLAPGGYNEQFF	TGTGCCAGCAGCTTAGCCCCGGGAGGGTACAATGAGCAGTTCTTC
TRBD2	few	TRBJ2-7	TRBV9	CASSVSSGRLEQYF	TGTGCCAGCAGCGTATCTAGCGGGAGACTCGAGCAGTACTTC
TRBD1	many	TRBJ1-6	TRBV6-1	CASGQGQNSPLHF	TGTGCCAGCGGACAGGGCCAGAATTCACCCCTCCACTTT
TRBD2	.	TRBJ2-7	TRBV28	CASTVGGTSGRNEQYF	TGTGCCAGCACCGTGGGGGGAACTAGCGGGAGGAACGAGCAGTACTTC
.	many	TRBJ1-4	TRBV30	CAWSRDKYNEKLFF	TGTGCCTGGAGTCGGGACAAGTATAATGAAAAACTGTTTTTT
.	few	TRBJ1-5	TRBV24-1	CATSDSGQNQPQHF	TGTGCCACCAGTGATTCGGGACAAAATCAGCCCCAGCATTTT
.	few	TRBJ2-6	TRBV29-1	CSVLTGSSGANVLTF	TGCAGCGTTTTGACAGGATCCTCTGGGGCCAACGTCCTGACTTTC
.	.	TRBJ2-5	TRBV28	CASSLQPTNLQETQYF	TGTGCCAGCAGCCTCCAACCGACGAACCTCCAAGAGACCCAGTACTTC
TRBD2	many	TRBJ2-7	TRBV3-1	CASSQYLAGGWSSYEQYF	TGTGCCAGCAGCCAATACCTAGCGGGAGGTTGGAGCTCCTACGAGCAGTACTTC
.	many	TRBJ2-3	TRBV7-9	CASSLVASSSSDTQYF	TGTGCCAGCAGCTTAGTAGCTAGTTCTTCTTCGGATACGCAGTATTTT
.	.	TRBJ1-2	TRBV20-1	CSARDPTVPGTGYTF	TGCAGTGCTAGAGATCCGACAGTCCCTGGAACGGGCTACACCTTC
.	.	TRBJ2-7	TRBV5-1	CASAQGLSYEQYF	TGCGCCAGCGCACAGGGACTCTCCTACGAGCAGTACTTC
.	many	TRBJ2-7	TRBV7-8	CASSLYGRTTRYEQYF	TGTGCCAGCAGCTTATATGGCCGAACCACCCGCTACGAGCAGTACTTC
.	.	TRBJ2-1	TRBV7-9	CASSPSTTSSYNEQFF	TGTGCCAGCAGCCCTAGCACTACCTCCTCCTACAATGAGCAGTTCTTC
.	many	TRBJ2-3	TRBV18	CASSPRTDTDTQYF	TGTGCCAGCAGCCCCCGGACGGACACAGATACGCAGTATTTT
.	few	TRBJ2-1	TRBV9	CASSVDLWNEQFF	TGTGCCAGCAGCGTAGATCTCTGGAATGAGCAGTTCTTC
TRBD1	many	TRBJ1-5	TRBV19	CASRSDRGSQPQHF	TGTGCCAGTAGGAGCGACAGGGGAAGTCAGCCCCAGCATTTT
.	few	TRBJ1-5	TRBV24-1	CATSDRVINQPQHF	TGTGCCACCAGTGACCGGGTCATCAATCAGCCCCAGCATTTT
.	few	TRBJ2-7	TRBV25-1	CASSDDGGAYEQYF	TGTGCCAGCAGTGACGACGGCGGGGCCTACGAGCAGTACTTC
TRBD2	.	TRBJ2-5	TRBV18	CASSPTTTSGRWWEETQYF	TGTGCCAGCTCACCAACGACGACTAGCGGGAGGTGGTGGGAAGAGACCCAGTACTTC
TRBD2	many	TRBJ2-7	TRBV6-1	CASSLGLAVYEQYF	TGTGCCAGCAGCCTGGGACTAGCGGTCTACGAGCAGTACTTC
.	few	TRBJ2-7	TRBV19	CASSDNSGHYEQYF	TGTGCCAGTAGTGACAATTCGGGACACTACGAGCAGTACTTC
.	many	TRBJ2-7	TRBV28	CASQQGPYEQYF	TGTGCCAGCCAGCAAGGCCCCTACGAGCAGTACTTC
.	many	TRBJ2-5	TRBV24-1	CATSDSAGRGWAQYF	TGTGCCACCAGTGATTCCGCCGGGCGTGGATGGGCCCAGTACTTC